This is a list of T cell receptor beta chains from one sample in a study of T-cell reconstitution after alpha-beta-depleted transplantation in children. MiXCR was run by TCRdb on the PCR reads, yielding one entry per CDR3 protein. The sample has about 980,000 distinct CDR3 sequences, 25% to 35% seen once. The sequencing here drew on PBMCs, mostly from graft donor cells, taken 360 days after TCRalphabeta/CD19-depleted stem cell transplant. Source of these receptors: a boy in the first two years of life who had a stem cell transplant for SCID, so the T cells may come from the graft donor. Each CDR3 is given without its conserved first and last residue. The order of the fields is V gene, CDR3 protein.

>TRBV9
ASSARGASYNEQF
>TRBV18
ASSPLNSPQQTDTQY
>TRBV20-1
SGWDRAKNIQY
>TRBV5-1
ASSYDGTGTPNEKLF
>TRBV6-5
ASSYRGGGLTKLF
>TRBV6-5
ASSSTGEYTEAF
>TRBV20-1
SASGTGGRADQETQY
>TRBV12-3/TRBV12-4
ASSLVQGVGYGYT
>TRBV20-1
SASMGAWDEQF
>TRBV10-3
AISHPLIGEETNNNEQF
>TRBV9
ASSVEVGLNTGELF
>TRBV28
ASKGGTNSNQPQH
>TRBV6-5
ASSYSVGGGGVGNEQF
>TRBV29-1
SVGQASNQPQH
>TRBV4-2
ASSQDPGAGNTIY
>TRBV5-5
ASSTQGGGEQF
>TRBV10-2
ASSEIIRGRQGFSYEQY
>TRBV4-3
ASSQDSGSGNTIY
>TRBV2
ASSDIGPPEKLF
>TRBV6-1
ASSTGGLLAGLTNTQY
>TRBV10-2
ATRAMDNSPLH
>TRBV12-3/TRBV12-4
ASSLRTGAF
>TRBV12-3/TRBV12-4
ASSPSATSGVEYNEQF
>TRBV4-1
ASSQDGNTGELF
>TRBV5-1
ASSFISGASYEQY
>TRBV2
ASRIAGGPNTQY
>TRBV29-1
SAAGGAGGANVLT
>TRBV10-3
AISMGTSGTGVETQY
>TRBV15
ATSREQYFNEQF
>TRBV12-5
ASGPPGRGYNEQF
>TRBV12-3/TRBV12-4
ASSLTQGEAQY
>TRBV7-9
ASSHLGQGGEQY
>TRBV19
ASSIRTARRNEQF
>TRBV24-1
ATSDTGEAF
>TRBV11-2
ASSLLGRGGRETQY
>TRBV29-1
SVLQGVVETQY
>TRBV6-5
ASSYSGTVAEKLF
>TRBV12-3/TRBV12-4
ASSPWNRRVYNEQF
>TRBV6-5
ASSYSRGRADTQY
>TRBV6-5
ASSYLQGNYGYT
>TRBV9
ASSVATLIPFTDTQY
>TRBV2
ASSEARGWSSYNEQF
>TRBV2
ASSDRLYMYNEQF
>TRBV12-3/TRBV12-4
ASIASGGSYNEQF
>TRBV20-1
SASQGTGGGPQH
>TRBV4-3
ASSQEPLAGVYNEQF
>TRBV18
ASSPPGPNEQF
>TRBV14
ASSQALGRTGNTIY
>TRBV11-2
ASSLGAYSTDTQY
>TRBV28
ASSLDRPLSNYGYT
>TRBV21-1
ASTWGVGCNEQF
>TRBV5-1
ASRRAEQY
>TRBV7-9
ASSLLGQSI
>TRBV5-1
ASSRQSLMNTEAF
>TRBV9
ASSVAGQQETQY
>TRBV3-1
ASSQDTNYNEQF
>TRBV6-5
ASSFWQGGEKLF